The clone carrying this TCR beta chain occurred a few times. Its cognate antigen is unknown. This CDR3 is built from 14 residues. Deletions cut 6 bases from V and 1 base from J, with 15 bases between. CDR1 is DFQATT, CDR2 SNEGSKA, per germline (reference sequence). This specimen comes from a study of identical twins. Study results and caveats: Within beta out-of-frame sequences, the excess sharing observed between twins was weaker. Out-of-frame alpha sequences that twins shared showed excess low generation probability. Insertion counts were lower in abundant cord blood beta clonotypes, a trend that memory repertoires did not show.

One entry per CDR3 protein results from TCRdb running MiXCR on the 5' RACE reads. The sample consists of about 660,000 distinct CDR3 sequences, 8.6% of them appearing once. Every donor was a healthy Caucasian. These data were likewise used in another study, on yellow fever vaccine responses in identical twins.

This receptor was obtained from a woman aged 18-29 years in good health. The sequencing sample was made of PBMCs. The rearrangement uses TRBV20-1 and TRBJ1-1; a possible D gene is TRBD1 (6 bases). CDR3 bases: TGCAGTGCGAGCACAAGGGGGTGGAACACTGAAGCTTTCTTT. As protein: CSASTRGWNTEAFF.